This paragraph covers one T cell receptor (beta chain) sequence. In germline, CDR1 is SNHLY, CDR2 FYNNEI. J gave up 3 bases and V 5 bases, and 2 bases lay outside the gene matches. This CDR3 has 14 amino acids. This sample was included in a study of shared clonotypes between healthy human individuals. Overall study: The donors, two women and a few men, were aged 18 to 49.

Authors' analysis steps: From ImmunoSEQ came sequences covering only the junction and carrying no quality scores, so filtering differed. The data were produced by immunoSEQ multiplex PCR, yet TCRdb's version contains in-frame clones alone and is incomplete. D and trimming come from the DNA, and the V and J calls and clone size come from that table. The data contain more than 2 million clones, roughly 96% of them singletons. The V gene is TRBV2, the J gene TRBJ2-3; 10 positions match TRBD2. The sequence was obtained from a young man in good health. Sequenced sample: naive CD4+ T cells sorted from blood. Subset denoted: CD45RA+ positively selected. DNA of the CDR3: TGTGCCAGCAGTACTAGCGGGGCTACAGATACGCAGTATTTT. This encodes CASSTSGATDTQYF.